Listed here are 25 T cell receptor beta chains from one sample, sequenced in a study of cytomegalovirus exposure and HLA in healthy donors. This PCR relied on a set of 60 Vbeta primers and 13 Jbeta primers. TCRdb's table, derived via immunoSEQ multiplex PCR, lists solely in-frame clones and lacks some. Here the sample spans almost 200,000 clones, roughly 77% being singletons. Sample: PBMCs. These receptors all come from a male donor in good health and CMV-seropositive.

The genes are TRBV28 and TRBJ1-5; 7 nucleotides line up with TRBD1. This CDR3 is built from 12 residues. CDR1 and CDR2 (germline): MDHEN, SYDVKM. V shed 5 bases and J 10 bases; nucleotides not matched to a gene: 5. The CDR3 reads CASSLGQSPQHF. The CDR3, as DNA: TGTGCCAGCAGTCTGGGACAGTCCCCCCAGCATTTT.

This chain links TRBV11-2 with TRBJ1-6; D is ambiguous. With 5 bases removed from V and 8 bases from J, the gap between germline ends came to 7 bases. Germline CDR1 is SGHAT and CDR2 is FQNNGV. CDR3 size: 12 residues. For the CDR3, the DNA is TGTGCCAGCAGCCCTCCTTATTCACCCCTCCACTTT. This sequence encodes CASSPPYSPLHF.

J is TRBJ1-1 and V is TRBV5-8; TRBD1 is a possible D gene (5 bases). The V gene's germline CDR1 is SGHTS and CDR2 YDEGEE. The length of the CDR3 is 15 residues. The V end was cut by 7 bases, the J end by 0 bases, with 16 bases between. This CDR3 reads CASRGAGFLNTEAFF. The CDR3 DNA is TGTGCCAGCCGTGGGGCGGGGTTTTTGAACACTGAAGCTTTCTTT.

This clone was found once. V is TRBV5-1 and J is TRBJ2-7, with 12 positions matching TRBD2. The germline V gene has CDR1 SGHRS and CDR2 YFSETQ. CDR3 length: 16 amino acids. The trim removed 0 bases at V and 6 bases at J, leaving 7 bases unmatched. CDR3: CASSLEGLAGDLEQYF. In nucleotides, the CDR3 is TGCGCCAGCAGCTTGGAGGGACTAGCGGGTGACCTCGAGCAGTACTTC.

This clone occurred a few times. The rearrangement joins TRBV18 to TRBJ1-1; 8 bases line up with TRBD1. Germline-derived CDR1 and CDR2 are KGHSH and LQKENI. V shed 2 bases and J 2 bases; nucleotides not matched to a gene: 4. The CDR3 spans 15 residues. The CDR3 loop reads CASSPLGQVNTEAFF. In nucleotides, the CDR3 is TGTGCCAGCTCACCATTGGGACAGGTTAACACTGAAGCTTTCTTT.

This chain's CDR3 is CASSADRTLLFLETQYF. CDR3 nucleotide sequence: TGTGCCAGCAGTGCGGACAGGACTTTACTTTTTTTGGAGACCCAGTACTTC. V gene TRBV25-1 combines with J gene TRBJ2-5, with 7 nucleotides matching TRBD1. V trimming: 4 bases; J trimming: 5 bases; junction bases outside the gene matches: 16. The CDR3 sequence is 17 residues long. The germline gives CDR1 MGHDK, CDR2 SYGVNS.

V gene TRBV27 combines with J gene TRBJ1-4; D is possibly TRBD1 (5 bases). The CDR3 consists of 12 residues. Germline CDR1 and CDR2: MNHEY and SMNVEV (reference sequence). V lost 2 bases, J lost 7 bases, and 5 bases lay in between. In nucleotides, the CDR3 is TGTGCCAGCAGTTTAAGGGGTGAAAAACTGTTTTTT. It codes for CASSLRGEKLFF.

This clone was seen more than once but under ten times. V and J are TRBV4-1 and TRBJ2-1; D unclear. Trimming took off 1 base at V and 0 bases at J, with 10 bases between the two ends. CDR1 is MGHRA, CDR2 YSYEKL, per germline. CDR3 size: 16 residues. The CDR3, as DNA: TGCGCCAGCAGCCAAGTCAACCTAGTCTCCTACAATGAGCAGTTCTTC. Its translation: CASSQVNLVSYNEQFF.

Only one count was recorded for this clone. The chain recombines TRBV7-2 with TRBJ2-1; TRBD2 agrees at 8 bases. The CDR3 loop spans 17 amino acids. Germline-derived CDR1 and CDR2 are SGHTA and FQGNSA. With 4 bases clipped from V and 0 bases from J, the junction kept 8 bases outside the gene matches. The CDR3 DNA sequence: TGTGCCAGCAGCTGGGACCTAGCGGGTAGCTCCTACAATGAGCAGTTCTTC. Encoded protein: CASSWDLAGSSYNEQFF. The whole variable domain, remainder taken from reference TRBV7-2 and TRBJ2-1, is GAGVSQSPSNKVTEKGKDVELRCDPISGHTALYWYRQSLGQGLEFLIYFQGNSAPDKSGLPSDRFSAERTGGSVSTLTIQRTQQEDSAVYLCASSWDLAGSSYNEQFFGPGTRLTVL.

V and J are TRBV28 and TRBJ2-3, with no clear D. With 6 bases removed from V and 1 base from J, the gap between germline ends came to 8 bases. The length of the CDR3 is 13 residues. Germline V gene sequence: CDR1 MDHEN, CDR2 SYDVKM. This chain's CDR3 is CASRAQGTDTQYF. CDR3 nucleotide sequence: TGTGCCAGCAGGGCCCAGGGCACAGATACGCAGTATTTT.

The sample holds a few counts of this clone. The gene calls are TRBV5-1 and TRBJ1-2, with D maybe TRBD1 (5 bases). The CDR3 is 14 residues long. V was shortened by 4 bases and J by 2 bases, with 12 bases between the two germline ends. Germline V lookup: CDR1 SGHRS, CDR2 YFSETQ. The chain's CDR3 is CASSPSGINYGYTF. DNA of the CDR3: TGCGCCAGCAGCCCCTCAGGGATCAACTATGGCTACACCTTC.

The J gene is TRBJ1-5, the V gene TRBV19, with D possibly being TRBD1 (5 bases). The CDR3 spans 15 residues. Germline CDR1 is LNHDA and CDR2 is SQIVND (reference sequence). V lost 4 bases to trimming and J lost 0 bases, with 10 bases between them. The CDR3 protein is CASSTRDYSNQPQHF. CDR3 bases: TGTGCCAGTAGTACGAGGGACTATAGCAATCAGCCCCAGCATTTT.

V gene TRBV30 combines with J gene TRBJ2-3; 9 nucleotides match TRBD2. Germline trimming cut 4 bases from V and 5 bases from J; bases unmatched to any gene: 13. Germline V lookup: CDR1 GTSNPN, CDR2 SVGIG (reference sequence). CDR3 length: 16 amino acids. The CDR3 is CAWTVRLAGRVDTQYF. In DNA form, the CDR3 reads TGTGCCTGGACAGTACGGCTAGCGGGGCGGGTAGATACGCAGTATTTT.

The gene calls are TRBV4-1 and TRBJ1-3, with 7 bases lining up with TRBD1. V trimming: 4 bases; J trimming: 1 base; junction bases outside the gene matches: 4. Germline-derived CDR1 and CDR2 are MGHRA and YSYEKL. The CDR3 runs to 15 residues. The CDR3 spells CASSLWDSSGNTIYF. The CDR3 bases are TGCGCCAGCAGCCTTTGGGACAGTTCTGGAAACACCATATATTTT.

The rearrangement joins TRBV5-4 to TRBJ2-3; D not resolved. The CDR3 is 11 residues long. The V gene lost 3 bases and the J gene lost 3 bases, with 2 bases spanning the gap. Looked up from germline, CDR1 is SGHNT and CDR2 is YYREEE (reference sequence). The CDR3 loop reads CASSSTDTQYF. The CDR3 nucleotides are TGTGCCAGCAGCTCTACAGATACGCAGTATTTT.

This chain links TRBV19 with TRBJ1-2; the match to TRBD1 covers 9 bases. Germline-derived CDR1 and CDR2 are LNHDA and SQIVND (reference sequence). The CDR3 has 15 amino acids. V trimming: 11 bases; J trimming: 3 bases; junction bases outside the gene matches: 13. The DNA for the CDR3 is TGTGCCTCAAATCCGGGACAGGGTATCGACTATGGCTACACCTTC. It translates to CASNPGQGIDYGYTF.

In this sample, this clone turned up a few times. V usage is TRBV9 and J usage is TRBJ1-1, with a weak D call TRBD1 (5 bases). The germline V gene encodes CDR1 SGDLS and CDR2 YYNGEE. Trimming shortened V by 6 bases and J by 2 bases, and 14 bases separated the two germline ends. The CDR3 contains 14 residues. CDR3 sequence (DNA): TGTGCCAGCACCAGACAGAACGCTAACACTGAAGCTTTCTTT. It codes for CASTRQNANTEAFF.

The chain is built from TRBV25-1 and TRBJ2-5, with D unclear. Germline V gene data show CDR1 as MGHDK and CDR2 as SYGVNS. The germline V and J ends were trimmed by 1 base and 12 bases, with 9 bases remaining between them. The CDR3 is 11 residues long. The CDR3 region is CASSEFGTEYF. The DNA of the CDR3 is TGTGCCAGCAGTGAATTCGGCACAGAGTACTTC.

The chain joins TRBV28 to TRBJ2-7; 9 bases match TRBD1. J was trimmed by 1 base and V by 3 bases; bases with no gene match: 4. Germline V gene lookup returns CDR1 MDHEN and CDR2 SYDVKM. The CDR3 totals 15 residues. In nucleotides, the CDR3 is TGTGCCAGCAGTTTGGTGACAGGGGGATCCTACGAGCAGTACTTC. Translating gives CASSLVTGGSYEQYF.

With regard to this clone: This specimen includes other DNA sequences encoding the same CDR3. The chain recombines TRBV19 with TRBJ1-2; 8 nucleotides line up with TRBD1. CDR3 length: 12 residues. V lost 11 bases, J lost 8 bases, and 10 bases stayed unmatched. Germline V lookup: CDR1 LNHDA, CDR2 SQIVND (reference sequence). CDR3 region: CAATGGTGGYTF. The CDR3 DNA reads TGTGCCGCCACGGGTGGGACAGGAGGCTACACCTTC. Combining the CDR3 with reference TRBV19 and TRBJ1-2 gives the whole variable domain DGGITQSPKYLFRKEGQNVTLSCEQNLNHDAMYWYRQDPGQGLRLIYYSQIVNDFQKGDIAEGYSVSREKKESFPLTVTSAQKNPTAFYLCAATGGTGGYTFGSGTRLTVV.

The chain is built from TRBV13 and TRBJ2-7; D may be TRBD1 (6 bases). Looked up from germline, CDR1 is PRHDT and CDR2 is FYEKMQ (reference sequence). This CDR3 is built from 14 residues. Trimming removed 3 bases from V and 0 bases from J, with 9 bases in between. CDR3 bases: TGTGCCAGCAGCTTTTTAGGGGGCTCCTACGAGCAGTACTTC. This sequence encodes CASSFLGGSYEQYF. The entire variable domain, with the rest obtained from reference TRBV13 and TRBJ2-7, is as follows: AAGVIQSPRHLIKEKRETATLKCYPIPRHDTVYWYQQGPGQDPQFLISFYEKMQSDKGSIPDRFSAQQFSDYHSELNMSSLELGDSALYFCASSFLGGSYEQYFGPGTRLTVT.

V usage is TRBV6-5 and J usage is TRBJ2-7, with D maybe TRBD2 (5 bases). Trimming left V 8 bases short and J 3 bases short, with 11 bases between. CDR1 is MNHEY and CDR2 is SVGAGI in the germline V gene. CDR3 size: 12 residues. This CDR3 is CASGFAGYEQYF. CDR3 DNA: TGTGCCAGCGGCTTCGCGGGCTACGAGCAGTACTTC.

This chain joins TRBV19 and TRBJ1-5; the match to TRBD1 covers 7 bases. The germline gives CDR1 LNHDA, CDR2 SQIVND (reference sequence). This CDR3 is 18 amino acids long. V lost 4 bases and J lost 4; bases outside the gene matches: 16. CDR3 DNA sequence: TGTGCCAGTAGTAGACCGACAGGGTTATCTTCCCCTAATCAGCCCCAGCATTTT. This codes for CASSRPTGLSSPNQPQHF.

The rearrangement uses TRBV7-9 and TRBJ1-2; 9 nucleotides line up with TRBD1. The ends lost 5 bases at V and 5 bases at J; junction bases unmatched: 9. Germline CDR1 SEHNR, CDR2 FQNEAQ (reference sequence). CDR3 length: 15 amino acids. The CDR3 DNA sequence: TGTGCCAGCAGCCCGCTTTCGGGACAGGGATATGGCTACACCTTC. Translating it yields CASSPLSGQGYGYTF. The complete variable domain, with remaining parts taken from reference TRBV7-9 and TRBJ1-2, reads DTGVSQNPRHKITKRGQNVTFRCDPISEHNRLYWYRQTLGQGPEFLTYFQNEAQLEKSRLLSDRFSAERPKGSFSTLEIQRTEQGDSAMYLCASSPLSGQGYGYTFGSGTRLTVV.

This chain uses TRBV5-1 with TRBJ2-1, with 11 nucleotides matching TRBD2. Per germline, CDR1 SGHRS and CDR2 YFSETQ. The trim removed 4 bases at V and 7 bases at J, leaving 4 bases unmatched. The CDR3 spans 14 residues. The CDR3 DNA follows: TGCGCCAGCAGCCATAGCGGGGGGGCGAATGAGCAGTTCTTC. Translated: CASSHSGGANEQFF.